This T cell receptor beta chain was sequenced in a study of tumor and adjacent non-tumor tissue in lung cancer. Overall study: Patients were aged roughly 30 to 76, around ten men and roughly 5 women, stage I to III. Regarding the study as a whole: Patients with more diverse tumor TCRs had worse survival. Tumor tissue had significantly higher TCR diversity than normal lung.

RNA was extracted from bulk tissue without any cell sorting. Newly diagnosed lung cancer patients had thoracic surgery in China, August–November 2014, without prior chemotherapy. The CDR3 is 15 residues long. In germline, CDR1 is MNHEY, CDR2 SVGEGT. A modified ARM-PCR protocol with three rounds of nested PCR amplified TCRbeta. TCRdb re-derived calls from the multiplex PCR reads in MiXCR, one entry per CDR3 protein. The data hold over 85,000 distinct CDR3 sequences, with 84% observed a single time. A note on this clonotype: What it binds is not known. A read error may produce the germline difference seen at one junction end.

This clonotype originated in a man in his 70s with non-small cell lung cancer. The chain employs TRBV6-2 or TRBV6-3 and TRBJ2-7, with D perhaps TRBD1 or TRBD2 (5 bases each). The material sequenced was lung tumor tissue. The CDR3 here is CASNYMGRYSYEQYF. The CDR3 coding sequence is TGTGCCAGCAATTACATGGGACGGTATTCCTACGAGCAGTACTTC.